This T cell receptor beta chain was recorded in a study of somatic mutations in cytotoxic T cells in rheumatoid arthritis. Germline V gene lookup returns CDR1 SGHTA and CDR2 FQGNSA. The ends were cut back, 7 bases at V and 4 bases at J, with 19 bases in the middle. The CDR3 covers 15 residues. Profiled with immunoSEQ multiplex PCR; TCRdb holds only in-frame clones, not every one. The table shows approximately 11,000 clones, with around 80% occurring only once. The sequenced material came from CD8+ T cells sorted from blood. This clonotype originated in an adult with rheumatoid arthritis. The V and J genes are TRBV7-2 and TRBJ1-2, with D possibly matching TRBD1 (5 bases). CDR3 DNA sequence: TGTGCCAGCACGACCCCCCAACACAGGACCTATGGCTACACCTTC. Translation: CASTTPQHRTYGYTF.